These T cell receptor beta chains were read from a single sample in a study of cytomegalovirus exposure and HLA in healthy donors. Profiled with immunoSEQ multiplex PCR; TCRdb holds only in-frame clones, not every one. The sample gives 200,000 or so clones, over 65% of which show up once; over 2% is in the top ten. Sequenced material: PBMCs. These TCRs come from a woman aged 45-59 years in good health and CMV-seropositive. Each CDR3 is given with its conserved first and last residue. D genes are given only for firm matches. Not every row has a clone size; where given, it reads once, few, many or a size class.

15	TRBJ1-3	TRBD1	TRBV5-6	.	TGTGCCAGCAGTTACCCTGGACAGGCTGGAAACACCATATATTTT	CASSYPGQAGNTIYF
16	TRBJ2-1	TRBD2	TRBV4-1	few	TGCGCCAGCAGCCAACCCACTAGCGGGGTCTACAATGAGCAGTTCTTC	CASSQPTSGVYNEQFF
13	TRBJ2-7	.	TRBV7-2	.	TGTGCCAGCAGCTTGGGCGGGGAATATGAGCAGTACTTC	CASSLGGEYEQYF
15	TRBJ1-4	.	TRBV7-2	.	TGTGCCAGCAGCCTATCCGGGACGGGGGGAGAAAAACTGTTTTTT	CASSLSGTGGEKLFF
15	TRBJ2-7	.	TRBV10-1	.	TGCGCCTGCCTTGGCTATGACAGGAGATCCTACGAGCAGTACTTC	CACLGYDRRSYEQYF
13	TRBJ2-2	.	TRBV11-3	.	TGTGCCAGCAGCCGAAGGACAGCCGGGGAGCTGTTTTTT	CASSRRTAGELFF
13	TRBJ1-5	TRBD1	TRBV13	.	TGTGCCAGCAGCCTGGACAGGGATCAGCCCCAGCATTTT	CASSLDRDQPQHF
11	TRBJ2-3	.	TRBV20-1	.	TGCAGTGCCCGCCGGACAGATACGCAGTATTTT	CSARRTDTQYF
15	TRBJ1-5	.	TRBV30	.	TGTGCCTGGAGTGTCTCTCCGAGCCGATATCAGCCCCAGCATTTT	CAWSVSPSRYQPQHF
12	TRBJ1-4	.	TRBV4-2	.	TGTGCCAGCAGCCAAGATAGCGAAAAACTGTTTTTT	CASSQDSEKLFF
14	TRBJ2-3	.	TRBV7-2	.	TGTGCCAGCAGAAGAGACACTAGCACAGATACGCAGTATTTT	CASRRDTSTDTQYF
15	TRBJ2-7	.	TRBV6-6	.	TGTGCCAGCAGTTACGGAGGTCAGGGGCCTTACGAGCAGTACTTC	CASSYGGQGPYEQYF
14	TRBJ1-6	TRBD1	TRBV7-9	once	TGTGCCAGCAGCGGGACAGGGGGGAATTCACCCCTCCACTTT	CASSGTGGNSPLHF
17	TRBJ2-3	TRBD1	TRBV11-3	.	TGTGCCAGCAGCTTCGGGACAGGGGGCTGGGAGGGAGGTACGCAGTATTTT	CASSFGTGGWEGGTQYF
12	TRBJ2-1	.	TRBV6-1	.	TGTGCCAGCAGTGAATCTAGGGGAAGGCAGTTCTTC	CASSESRGRQFF
17	TRBJ2-5	.	TRBV15	.	TGTGCCACCAGCAGCCCCCGGGACATCCCACCCCCAGAGACCCAGTACTTC	CATSSPRDIPPPETQYF
13	TRBJ1-1	.	TRBV2	.	TGTGCCAGCAGGGTCGGGGGAGACACTGAAGCTTTCTTT	CASRVGGDTEAFF
14	TRBJ1-6	TRBD1	TRBV11-3	.	TGTGCCAGCAGACCCGGGACAGGGAATTCACCCCTCCACTTT	CASRPGTGNSPLHF
14	TRBJ2-5	TRBD2	TRBV18	.	TGTGCCAGCTCACCGACTAGCGGGGAGGAGACCCAGTACTTC	CASSPTSGEETQYF
13	TRBJ2-5	.	TRBV6-5	.	TGTGCCAGCACTCCAAGGGGGACAGAGACCCAGTACTTC	CASTPRGTETQYF
19	TRBJ1-5	.	TRBV4-3	.	TGCGCCAGCAGCCCGTCGACAGAAGGCGGGGGATATAGCAATCAGCCCCAGCATTTT	CASSPSTEGGGYSNQPQHF
15	TRBJ2-1	TRBD1	TRBV19	once	TGTGCCAGTAGCCGGACAGGGTATGGCGAGAATGAGCAGTTCTTC	CASSRTGYGENEQFF
14	TRBJ1-4	TRBD1	TRBV28	few	TGTGCCAGCAGCCGGGACAGAACTAATGAAAAACTGTTTTTT	CASSRDRTNEKLFF
13	TRBJ1-5	.	TRBV7-9	.	TGTTCCAGCAGCCCCGCAGGGGACGAGCCCCAGCATTTT	CSSSPAGDEPQHF
15	TRBJ2-3	TRBD2	TRBV5-1	.	TGCGCCAGCAGATCGTCCGGGACTAGCGGGGGTACGCAGTATTTT	CASRSSGTSGGTQYF
15	TRBJ2-6	.	TRBV2	few	TGTGCCAGCAACCTCGCAGGCTCTGGGGCCAACGTCCTGACTTTC	CASNLAGSGANVLTF
13	TRBJ1-1	.	TRBV18	.	TGTGCCAGCTCCATAACGAAAGGGGGTGAAGCTTTCTTT	CASSITKGGEAFF
13	TRBJ2-7	.	TRBV9	few	TGTGCCAGCAGCGACGACGGGGAGAGCGAGCAGTACTTC	CASSDDGESEQYF
14	TRBJ1-4	.	TRBV28	once	TGTGCCAGCAGGGCGGGGGGCACTAATGAAAAACTGTTTTTT	CASRAGGTNEKLFF
15	TRBJ2-1	TRBD1	TRBV7-2	once	TGTGCCAGCAGCCCCCAGGGGGCAGGGTACAATGAGCAGTTCTTC	CASSPQGAGYNEQFF
14	TRBJ2-5	.	TRBV9	.	TGTGCCAGCAGCGTAAAGCCTACCCAAGAGACCCAGTACTTC	CASSVKPTQETQYF
15	TRBJ1-5	.	TRBV7-3	.	TGTGCCAGCAGCTTAACAGGGGAGGGTTATCAGCCCCAGCATTTT	CASSLTGEGYQPQHF
16	TRBJ2-1	.	TRBV6-7	once	TGTGCCAGCAGTTACGTCGCAGGAAGCTCCTACAATGAGCAGTTCTTC	CASSYVAGSSYNEQFF
17	TRBJ2-3	TRBD2	TRBV28	.	TGTGCCAGCAGTTTACAGGGACTAGCGGGGGGGGGAGATACGCAGTATTTT	CASSLQGLAGGGDTQYF